This TCR beta chain was profiled in a study of Graves' ophthalmopathy and Graves' hyperthyroidism. Across the whole study: Sampling took place at initial diagnosis, with peripheral blood obtained before any treatment. Study results and caveats: Cross-validated, the 13-signature model showed 87.88%/81.08% sensitivity/specificity, and 80%/75% in the test set. Appearing in blood as well were most expanded thyroid clonotypes above 0.001 frequency.

V lost 6 bases, J lost 7 bases, and 18 bases lay in between. The CDR3 consists of 14 residues. Germline-derived CDR1 and CDR2 are LNHDA and SQIVND (reference sequence). This clonotype was counted a single time. Antigen: not known. The sequenced template was RNA, covering the TCR beta CDR3 region. HTBI primers were employed in first-round RT-PCR, then a second-round multiplex PCR followed. TCRdb reanalysed the multiplex PCR reads using MiXCR and keeps one entry per CDR3 protein. The data contain some 750,000 distinct CDR3 sequences, roughly two fifths of them singletons. For donors with ophthalmopathy, the disease showed moderate-to-severe activity, reached CAS ≥3 and NOSPECS ≥4, and had lasted under 3 months.

This clonotype was obtained from an adult man with Graves' ophthalmopathy. Sequenced material: peripheral blood. The chain combines TRBV19 with TRBJ1-2; D possibly corresponds to TRBD1 (5 bases). The CDR3 spells CASSGLGTSGGYTF. The CDR3 region has the DNA TGTGCCAGTAGCGGCCTCGGGACTTCGGGTGGCTACACCTTC.